These T cell receptor beta chains were read from a single sample in a study of T-cell reconstitution after alpha-beta-depleted transplantation in children. TCRdb reprocessed the PCR reads via MiXCR and lists one record per CDR3 protein. The sample has over 450,000 distinct CDR3 sequences, about 10% seen once. The specimen was PBMCs, collected before TCRalphabeta/CD19-depleted stem cell transplant. The receptors here all came from a child aged 2-15 years with inherited bone marrow failure, due to receive a stem cell transplant. Each CDR3 is given with its conserved first and last residue. The D gene is left open where the match is weak. Clone size is not always given. Where it is, it says once, few, many or a class for expanded clones.

clone_size j_call v_call d_call cdr3_nt cdr3_aa
many TRBJ1-6 TRBV27 TRBD1 TGTGCCAGCAGCTTTCAGGGAGGGGGCAACTCACCCCTCCACTTT CASSFQGGGNSPLHF
many TRBJ1-1 TRBV20-1 - TGCAGTGCTAGAGCCCTTGGGCGCTTGAGGACTGAAGCTTTCTTT CSARALGRLRTEAFF
many TRBJ1-1 TRBV5-1 - TGCGCCAGCGCCTTGGGGGCTGAAGCTTTCTTT CASALGAEAFF
- TRBJ2-5 TRBV3-1 - TGTGCCAGCAGCCCAAATCTCCTCCCCGCGGCAGGGGGGGAGACCCAGTACTTC CASSPNLLPAAGGETQYF
- TRBJ2-7 TRBV9 - TGTGCCAGCAGCCTGGGGGACTTCATCGCCTACGAGCAGTACTTC CASSLGDFIAYEQYF
many TRBJ1-5 TRBV5-1 - TGCGCCAGCAGAAACAATCAGCCCCAGCATTTT CASRNNQPQHF
- TRBJ2-5 TRBV3-1 TRBD1 TGTGCCAGCAGCCAAGAAGACAGGGGCGGCGAGACCCAGTACTTC CASSQEDRGGETQYF
- TRBJ2-2 TRBV7-6 - TGTGCCAGCAGTTCTAGTTGGAGGGAGCTGTTTTTT CASSSSWRELFF
many TRBJ2-3 TRBV28 - TGTGCCAGCAGCCAACGACCCACTACGCAGTATTTT CASSQRPTTQYF
many TRBJ2-1 TRBV7-2 - TGTGCCAGAACTTTAGCTAGGGCCTCCTACAATGAGCAGTTCTTC CARTLARASYNEQFF
many TRBJ1-2 TRBV29-1 - TGCAGCGCCGGGGACACCGGCTATGGCTACACCTTC CSAGDTGYGYTF
many TRBJ2-7 TRBV20-1 TRBD1 TGCAGTGCTCGACAGGGATTGGACTACGAGCAGTACTTC CSARQGLDYEQYF
few TRBJ2-7 TRBV6-5 - TGTGCCAGCAGTTCCCCTCTAAGCTCCTACGAGCAGTACTTC CASSSPLSSYEQYF
once TRBJ1-1 TRBV28 - TGTGCCAGCAGGACCGGGACTCGCACTGAAGCTTTCTTT CASRTGTRTEAFF
- TRBJ2-6 TRBV5-1 TRBD1 TGCGCCAGCAGCTTTCGGACAGGAATCTCTGTGGCCAACGTCCTGACTTTC CASSFRTGISVANVLTF
few TRBJ2-7 TRBV27 - TGTGCCAGCAGTTCGTACGCGTTCGAGCAGTACTTC CASSSYAFEQYF
many TRBJ2-7 TRBV29-1 TRBD1 TGCAGCGTCCGGGACAGGGTCTCCTACGAGCAGTACTTC CSVRDRVSYEQYF
many TRBJ2-5 TRBV6-5 - TGTGCCAGCAGTTACTCTGAGTGGCCAGAGACCCAGTACTTC CASSYSEWPETQYF
many TRBJ2-1 TRBV3-1 - TGTGCCAGCAGCCAGGGATATGAGCAGTTCTTC CASSQGYEQFF
many TRBJ2-2 TRBV4-2 TRBD2 TGTGCCAGCAGCTCCTCGAGCGGGAGGGCCTCCGGGGAGCTGTTTTTT CASSSSSGRASGELFF
many TRBJ2-1 TRBV10-3 TRBD2 TGTGCCATCAGTGAAAGGCGGGAGGGCCCCTACAATGAGCAGTTCTTC CAISERREGPYNEQFF
many TRBJ2-5 TRBV29-1 TRBD1 TGCAGCGTTACCGACAGGGTAGAGACCCAGTACTTC CSVTDRVETQYF
many TRBJ2-1 TRBV29-1 TRBD2 TGCAGCGTTGAAGATCGGCGGGAGGGCAATGAGCAGTTCTTC CSVEDRREGNEQFF
many TRBJ1-1 TRBV4-1 - TGCGCCAGCAGCCAAGATGGTGTCCTGAACACTGAAGCTTTCTTT CASSQDGVLNTEAFF
few TRBJ1-1 TRBV7-9 TRBD1 TGTGCCAGCAGCTTAAGAGGGGGCCCGAACACTGAAGCTTTCTTT CASSLRGGPNTEAFF
many TRBJ2-1 TRBV29-1 TRBD2 TGCAGCGTTGATGAGGGAGCTAGCGGGAGCGGTGAGCAGTTCTTC CSVDEGASGSGEQFF
many TRBJ2-3 TRBV10-2 TRBD1 TGCGCCAGCAGGGGACAGGGGGGACGCACAGATACGCAGTATTTT CASRGQGGRTDTQYF
many TRBJ2-5 TRBV15 - TGTGCCACCAGCAAGTGGGGGGAAGAGACCCAGTACTTC CATSKWGEETQYF
many TRBJ2-1 TRBV2 TRBD1 TGTGCCAGCAGGGGGACAGTCTACAATGAGCAGTTCTTC CASRGTVYNEQFF
few TRBJ2-7 TRBV5-6 - TGTGCCAGCAGCTTTCCGGGCCTCGGGGACGAGCAGTACTTC CASSFPGLGDEQYF
many TRBJ2-1 TRBV20-1 TRBD1 TGCAGTGCTAACGAACCATATCGGACAGGGGCAAGCTCCTACAATGAGCAGTTCTTC CSANEPYRTGASSYNEQFF
few TRBJ1-2 TRBV19 - TGTGCCAGTAGGATGCAGGGTCCTGGCTACACCTTC CASRMQGPGYTF
many TRBJ2-1 TRBV5-1 TRBD2 TGCGCCAGCAGCTTCCGAGCGGGAGAAGGCTACAATGAGCAGTTCTTC CASSFRAGEGYNEQFF
many TRBJ1-6 TRBV7-8 - TGTGCCAGCAGTTGGCCTGGGACGGGGGGAAATTCACCCCTCCACTTT CASSWPGTGGNSPLHF
many TRBJ2-7 TRBV14 - TGTGCCAGCAGCCAAGTTGTGGGATCGTTGGAGCAGTACTTC CASSQVVGSLEQYF
- TRBJ2-7 TRBV27 - TGTGCCAGCAGTTTCTCTACGGGACAGCGGGAGTACGAGCAGTACTTC CASSFSTGQREYEQYF
- TRBJ2-3 TRBV6-5 - TGTGCCAGCAGTTACTTCAGGGCCACTAGCACAGATACGCAGTATTTT CASSYFRATSTDTQYF
- TRBJ2-1 TRBV19 - TGTGCCAGTAGTATAGTCTCGAGGGACAATGAGCAGTTCTTC CASSIVSRDNEQFF
- TRBJ2-5 TRBV12-3/TRBV12-4 TRBD2 TGTGCCAGCAGTTCGCCGACTAGCGGGAGTGGGTATGGAGAGACCCAGTACTTC CASSSPTSGSGYGETQYF
few TRBJ1-5 TRBV30 TRBD1 TGTGCCTGGAGTGCGGGACAGGGAAATCAGCCCCAGCATTTT CAWSAGQGNQPQHF
many TRBJ2-7 TRBV9 TRBD2 TGTGCCAGCAGCGTAGGGAGTCTAGCGGGAGCCTACGAGCAGTACTTC CASSVGSLAGAYEQYF
few TRBJ2-1 TRBV6-2/TRBV6-3 - TGTGCCAGCAGTTACTCTACGAGGCGAGCGGAAAAATACAATGAGCATTTCTTC CASSYSTRRAEKYNEHFF